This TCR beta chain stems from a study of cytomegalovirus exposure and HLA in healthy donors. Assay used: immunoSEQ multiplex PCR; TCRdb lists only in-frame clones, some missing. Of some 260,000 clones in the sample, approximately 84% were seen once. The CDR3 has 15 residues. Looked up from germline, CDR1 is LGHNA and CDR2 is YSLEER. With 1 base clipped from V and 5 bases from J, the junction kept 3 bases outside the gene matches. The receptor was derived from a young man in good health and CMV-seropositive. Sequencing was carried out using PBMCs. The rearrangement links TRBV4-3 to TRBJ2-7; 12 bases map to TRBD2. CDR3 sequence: CASSQVGLAGHEQYF. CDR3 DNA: TGCGCCAGCAGCCAAGTAGGACTAGCGGGGCACGAGCAGTACTTC.